A selection of T cell receptor beta chains follows, all from one sample in a study of cytomegalovirus exposure and HLA in healthy donors. Clones were sequenced by immunoSEQ multiplex PCR, and TCRdb holds only the in-frame ones, with some missing. The sample carries more than 90,000 clones, 76% recorded once. The sample was PBMCs. The receptors were gathered from a man between 40 and 49 years old in good health and CMV-seronegative. Both conserved end residues are part of each CDR3. Fields, in order: J gene, clone size, D gene, V gene, CDR3 DNA, CDR3 protein. The D gene is left open where the match is weak. Not every row has a clone size; where given, it reads once, few, many or a size class.

TRBJ2-1 - TRBD2 TRBV5-4 TGTGCCAGCAGCTTACTAGCGGGGGGTTACAATGAGCAGTTCTTC CASSLLAGGYNEQFF
TRBJ2-2 - TRBD1 TRBV11-2 TGTGCCAGCAGCTTTCGGGGACAGGGGGCAACCGGGGAGCTGTTTTTT CASSFRGQGATGELFF
TRBJ1-5 - - TRBV6-5 TGTGCCAGCAGTGGAGACAGACGAGATCAGCCCCAGCATTTT CASSGDRRDQPQHF
TRBJ1-2 - - TRBV5-1 TGCGCCAGCAGCTTGTCCGGTAACTATGGCTACACCTTC CASSLSGNYGYTF
TRBJ2-3 - - TRBV7-2 TGTGCCAGCACCGTGACAGGTTTTAGCACAGATACGCAGTATTTT CASTVTGFSTDTQYF
TRBJ1-6 - - TRBV7-9 TGTGCCAGCAGCTTGCAGGAATCCTATAATTCACCCCTCCACTTT CASSLQESYNSPLHF
TRBJ1-1 few TRBD1 TRBV19 TGTGCCAGTAGTATAGTTCCAGGGGGGAACACTGAAGCTTTCTTT CASSIVPGGNTEAFF
TRBJ2-5 - TRBD2 TRBV5-5 TGTGCCAGCAGCACCGGGGGGACTAGCGGGGGTCAAGAGACCCAGTACTTC CASSTGGTSGGQETQYF
TRBJ1-1 - - TRBV7-9 TGTGCCAGCAGCCTGGGGAGAGGAAACACTGAAGCTTTCTTT CASSLGRGNTEAFF
TRBJ1-2 - TRBD1 TRBV7-2 TGTGCCAGCAGCGTACAGGGGGGAGACTACACCTTC CASSVQGGDYTF
TRBJ1-1 - - TRBV6-5 TGTGCCAGCAGCGAAAGCGGGGTTGAGGAAGCTTTCTTT CASSESGVEEAFF
TRBJ2-4 few - TRBV30 TGTGCCTGGATCCCGTCCTTAGCCAAAAACATTCAGTACTTC CAWIPSLAKNIQYF
TRBJ1-1 once TRBD1 TRBV19 TGTGCCAGTAGTGGGACAGGGGGCGAAGTGGGGACTGAAGCTTTCTTT CASSGTGGEVGTEAFF
TRBJ1-1 - TRBD1 TRBV6-1 TGTGCCAGCAGTGTGGGACAGGGCTACACTGAAGCTTTCTTT CASSVGQGYTEAFF
TRBJ1-5 - TRBD1 TRBV6-6 TGTGCCAGCAGCTTAGGACAGGGGGCGCGTCAGCCCCAGCATTTT CASSLGQGARQPQHF
TRBJ1-1 - - TRBV11-2 TGTGCCAGCAGCTCCGCGTTGGGGGGTTGGGCTTTCTTT CASSSALGGWAFF
TRBJ2-7 - - TRBV5-1 TGCGCCAGCAGCTTGGATCCCGGACAAGGCCTCTTCGGGCAGTACTTC CASSLDPGQGLFGQYF
TRBJ1-2 - - TRBV6-1 TGTGCCAGCACCAACCAGCAGGTCTGGGGCTACACCTTC CASTNQQVWGYTF
TRBJ1-2 - - TRBV28 TGTGCCAGCAGTTCCCCTCCAGGTCTAAACTATGGCTACACCTTC CASSSPPGLNYGYTF
TRBJ2-7 - - TRBV6-1 TGTGCCAGCAGTGAAGGGGACTGGTCTCGGTACGAGCAGTACTTC CASSEGDWSRYEQYF
TRBJ2-1 - TRBD1 TRBV7-3 TGTGCCAGCAGCCCTCAGTCCGGGACAGGGGGAAATGAGCAGTTCTTC CASSPQSGTGGNEQFF
TRBJ1-6 - - TRBV28 TGTGCCAGCAACCTGGTCGGGTCAAATTCACCCCTCCACTTT CASNLVGSNSPLHF
TRBJ2-5 - TRBD2 TRBV27 TGTGCCAGCAGGGCTAGCGGGGGAAACCAAGAGACCCAGTACTTC CASRASGGNQETQYF
TRBJ2-5 - TRBD1 TRBV19 TGTGCCAGTAAACCCGGGACAGGGGGCCAGACCCAGTACTTC CASKPGTGGQTQYF